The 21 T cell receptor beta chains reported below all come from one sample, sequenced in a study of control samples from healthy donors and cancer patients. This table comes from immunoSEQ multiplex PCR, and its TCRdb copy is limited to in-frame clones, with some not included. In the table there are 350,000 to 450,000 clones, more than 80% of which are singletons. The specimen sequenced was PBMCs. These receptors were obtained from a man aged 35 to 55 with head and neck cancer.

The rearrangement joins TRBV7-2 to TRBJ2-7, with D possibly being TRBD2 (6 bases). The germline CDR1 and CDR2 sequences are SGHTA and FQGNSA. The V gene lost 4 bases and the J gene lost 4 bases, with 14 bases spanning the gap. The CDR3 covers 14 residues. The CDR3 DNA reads TGTGCCAGCAGCTCCCCACCGGCGGGGTACGAGCAGTACTTC. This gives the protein CASSSPPAGYEQYF.

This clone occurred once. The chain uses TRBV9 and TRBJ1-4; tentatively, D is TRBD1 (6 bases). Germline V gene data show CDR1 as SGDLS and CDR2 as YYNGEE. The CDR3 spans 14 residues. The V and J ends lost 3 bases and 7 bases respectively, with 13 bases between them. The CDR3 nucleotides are TGTGCCAGCAGCGAGAGCGCCAGGGGTGAAAAACTGTTTTTT. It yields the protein CASSESARGEKLFF.

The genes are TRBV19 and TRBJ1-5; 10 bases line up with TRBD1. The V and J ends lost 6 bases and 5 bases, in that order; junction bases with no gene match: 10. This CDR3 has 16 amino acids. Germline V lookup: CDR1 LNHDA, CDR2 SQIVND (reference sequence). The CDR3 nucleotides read TGTGCCAGTAGACCGGGACAGGGGACCCACGATCAGCCCCAGCATTTT. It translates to CASRPGQGTHDQPQHF.

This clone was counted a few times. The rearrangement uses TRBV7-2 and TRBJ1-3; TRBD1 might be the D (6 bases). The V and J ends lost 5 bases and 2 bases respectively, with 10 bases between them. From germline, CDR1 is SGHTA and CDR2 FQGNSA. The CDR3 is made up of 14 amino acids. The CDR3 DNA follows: TGTGCCAGCAGCCGTGGACAGCCTGGAAACACCATATATTTT. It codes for CASSRGQPGNTIYF.

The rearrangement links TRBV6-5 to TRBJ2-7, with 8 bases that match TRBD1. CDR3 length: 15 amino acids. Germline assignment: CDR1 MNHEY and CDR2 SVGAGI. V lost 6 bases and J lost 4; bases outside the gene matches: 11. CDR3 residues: CASSYTGGSSYEQYF. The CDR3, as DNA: TGTGCCAGCAGCTACACAGGGGGATCCAGTTACGAGCAGTACTTC.

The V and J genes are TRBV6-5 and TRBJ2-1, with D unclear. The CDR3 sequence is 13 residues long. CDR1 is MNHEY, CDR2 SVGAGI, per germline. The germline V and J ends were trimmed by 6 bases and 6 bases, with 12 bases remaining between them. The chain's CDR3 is CASRDRVVNEQFF. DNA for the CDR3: TGTGCCAGCAGGGATCGGGTTGTCAATGAGCAGTTCTTC.

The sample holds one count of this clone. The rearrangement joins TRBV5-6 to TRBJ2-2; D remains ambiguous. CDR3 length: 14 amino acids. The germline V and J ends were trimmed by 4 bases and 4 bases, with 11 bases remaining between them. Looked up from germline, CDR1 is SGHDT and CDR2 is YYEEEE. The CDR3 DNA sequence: TGTGCCAGCAGCGGTCCTCATTTCACCGGGGAGCTGTTTTTT. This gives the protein CASSGPHFTGELFF.

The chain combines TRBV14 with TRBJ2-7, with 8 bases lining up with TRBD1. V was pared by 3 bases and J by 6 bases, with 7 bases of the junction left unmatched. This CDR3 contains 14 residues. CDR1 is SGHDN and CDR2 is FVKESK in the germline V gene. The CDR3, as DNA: TGTGCCAGCAGCCAGATGACAGGGGTAACCGAGCAGTACTTC. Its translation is CASSQMTGVTEQYF.

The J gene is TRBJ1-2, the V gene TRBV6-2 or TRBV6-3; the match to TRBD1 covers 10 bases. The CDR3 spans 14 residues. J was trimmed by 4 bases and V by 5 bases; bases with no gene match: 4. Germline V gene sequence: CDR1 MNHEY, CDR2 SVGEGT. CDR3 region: CASSRDRGGYGYTF. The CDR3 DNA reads TGTGCCAGCAGTAGGGACAGGGGAGGCTATGGCTACACCTTC.

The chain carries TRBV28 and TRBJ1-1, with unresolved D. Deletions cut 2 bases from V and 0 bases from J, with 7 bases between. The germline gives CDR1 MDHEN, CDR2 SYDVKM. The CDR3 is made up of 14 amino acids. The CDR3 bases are TGTGCCAGCAGTTTAGTACGGTTGAACACTGAAGCTTTCTTT. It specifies CASSLVRLNTEAFF.

CDR3 nucleotides: TGTGCCAGCAGCGTAGGGGGTAGCGGGGGACAGATCACAGATACGCAGTATTTT. This encodes CASSVGGSGGQITDTQYF. The rearrangement uses TRBV9 and TRBJ2-3; 9 nucleotides agree with TRBD2. The germline gives CDR1 SGDLS, CDR2 YYNGEE. Trimming at V came to 0 bases and at J to 2 bases, leaving 10 bases not matched to a gene. The CDR3 has 18 amino acids.

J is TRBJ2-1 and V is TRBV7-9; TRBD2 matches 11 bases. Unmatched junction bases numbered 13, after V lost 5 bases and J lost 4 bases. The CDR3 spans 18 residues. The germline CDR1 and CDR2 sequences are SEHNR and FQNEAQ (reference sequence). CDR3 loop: CASSASGTSGIIYNEQFF. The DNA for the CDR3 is TGTGCCAGCAGCGCCTCCGGGACTAGCGGAATCATATACAATGAGCAGTTCTTC.

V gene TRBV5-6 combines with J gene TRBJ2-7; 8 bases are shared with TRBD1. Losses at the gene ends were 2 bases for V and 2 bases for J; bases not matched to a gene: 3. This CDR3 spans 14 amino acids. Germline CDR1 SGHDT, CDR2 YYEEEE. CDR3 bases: TGTGCCAGCAGCTTCGACAGGGGACCCTACGAGCAGTACTTC. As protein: CASSFDRGPYEQYF.

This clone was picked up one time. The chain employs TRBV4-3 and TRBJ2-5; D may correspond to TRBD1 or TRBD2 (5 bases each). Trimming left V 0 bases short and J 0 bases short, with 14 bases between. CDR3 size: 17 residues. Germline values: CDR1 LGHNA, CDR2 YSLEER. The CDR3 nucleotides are TGCGCCAGCAGCCAAGATATGGGGGACGGCTACCAAGAGACCCAGTACTTC. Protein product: CASSQDMGDGYQETQYF.

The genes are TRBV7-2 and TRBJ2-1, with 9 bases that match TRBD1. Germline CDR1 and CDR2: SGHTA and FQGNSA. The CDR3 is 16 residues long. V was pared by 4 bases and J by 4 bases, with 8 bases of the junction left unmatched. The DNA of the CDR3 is TGTGCCAGCAGCTCCGCCGGGACAGGGCTATACAATGAGCAGTTCTTC. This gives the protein CASSSAGTGLYNEQFF.

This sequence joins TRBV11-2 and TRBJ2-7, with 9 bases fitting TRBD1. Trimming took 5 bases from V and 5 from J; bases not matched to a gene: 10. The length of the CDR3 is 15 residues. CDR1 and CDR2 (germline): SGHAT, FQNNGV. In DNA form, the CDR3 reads TGTGCCAGCAGCCAGACCGGGACAGGGCGAGACGAGCAGTACTTC. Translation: CASSQTGTGRDEQYF.

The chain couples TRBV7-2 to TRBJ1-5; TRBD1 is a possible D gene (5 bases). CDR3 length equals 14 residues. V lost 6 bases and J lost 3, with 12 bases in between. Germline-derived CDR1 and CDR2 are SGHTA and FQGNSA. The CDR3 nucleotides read TGTGCCAGCAGGGGACGGGAGAACAATCAGCCCCAGCATTTT. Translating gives CASRGRENNQPQHF.

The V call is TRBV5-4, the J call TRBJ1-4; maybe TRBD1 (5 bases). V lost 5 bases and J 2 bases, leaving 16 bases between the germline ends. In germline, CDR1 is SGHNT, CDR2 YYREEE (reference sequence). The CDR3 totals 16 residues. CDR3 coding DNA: TGTGCCAGCAGGGCCGGGACTCAAGGCACTAATGAAAAACTGTTTTTT. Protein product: CASRAGTQGTNEKLFF.

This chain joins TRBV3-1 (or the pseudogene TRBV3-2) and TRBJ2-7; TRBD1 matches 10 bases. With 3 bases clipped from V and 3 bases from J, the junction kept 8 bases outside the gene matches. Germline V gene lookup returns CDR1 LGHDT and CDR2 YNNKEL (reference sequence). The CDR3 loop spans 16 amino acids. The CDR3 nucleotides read TGTGCCAGCAGCCATCCCGGGACAGGGGTAAACTACGAGCAGTACTTC. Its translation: CASSHPGTGVNYEQYF.

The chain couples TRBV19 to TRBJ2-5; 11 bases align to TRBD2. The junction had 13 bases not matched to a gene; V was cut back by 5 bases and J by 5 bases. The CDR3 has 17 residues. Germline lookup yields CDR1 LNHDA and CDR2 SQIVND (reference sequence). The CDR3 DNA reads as TGTGCCAGTAGTCTCCTCCTTAGCGGGGGGGCCGGGGAGACCCAGTACTTC. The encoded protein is CASSLLLSGGAGETQYF.

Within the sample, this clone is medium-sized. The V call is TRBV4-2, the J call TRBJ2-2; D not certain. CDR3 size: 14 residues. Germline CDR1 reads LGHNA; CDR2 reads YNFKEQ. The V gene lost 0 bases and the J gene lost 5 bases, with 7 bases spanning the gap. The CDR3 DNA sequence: TGTGCCAGCAGCCAAGACTTGGAGACCGGGGAGCTGTTTTTT. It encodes CASSQDLETGELFF.